Listed here are 25 T cell receptor beta chains from one sample, sequenced in a study of STAT5B mutations in CD4+ large granular lymphocyte leukemia. TCRdb keeps only in-frame clones here, not all; method: immunoSEQ multiplex PCR. The table lists nearly 35,000 clones, around 63% of them singletons, with under 2% in the top ten. The source material was CD4+ T cells from blood buffy coats. Receptor source: a human donor in good health.

Here the CDR3 DNA reads TGTGCCAGCAGATCCGGTGGTGGGGGCCTTAACGAGCAGTACTTC. Amino acid sequence: CASRSGGGGLNEQYF. This rearrangement joins TRBV6-1 to TRBJ2-5; a weak D match, TRBD1 (6 bases). TRBJ2-7 explains the end of the DNA better; the J call may be wrong. This CDR3 spans 15 amino acids. Germline CDR1 MNHNS, CDR2 SASEGT.

This clone was observed a handful of times. The chain joins TRBV5-1 to TRBJ2-1, with TRBD1 identical over 7 bases. With 2 bases clipped from V and 3 bases from J, the junction kept 5 bases outside the gene matches. The CDR3 consists of 15 residues. Germline values: CDR1 SGHRS, CDR2 YFSETQ. CDR3 residues: CASSFGQDFYNEQFF. The CDR3 region has the DNA TGCGCCAGCAGCTTCGGACAGGACTTCTACAATGAGCAGTTCTTC.

V and J are TRBV6-1 and TRBJ1-1, with a weak D call TRBD1 (5 bases). The germline gives CDR1 MNHNS, CDR2 SASEGT. V was shortened by 4 bases and J by 4 bases, with 7 bases between the two germline ends. The CDR3 length is 12 residues. The CDR3 region has the DNA TGTGCCAGCAGTGGGGGGGGCACTGAAGCTTTCTTT. This encodes CASSGGGTEAFF.

This clone was picked up a small number of times. The chain recombines TRBV5-1 with TRBJ1-5; D possibly corresponds to TRBD1 (6 bases). Germline V gives CDR1 SGHRS, CDR2 YFSETQ. The V end was cut by 4 bases, the J end by 4 bases, with 12 bases between. CDR3 length: 14 amino acids. As DNA, the CDR3 is TGCGCCAGCAGCGACGGACAGATGAATCAGCCCCAGCATTTT. Its protein is CASSDGQMNQPQHF.

The chain combines TRBV15 with TRBJ2-5; D unresolved. The V end lost 1 base, the J end lost 2 bases, and 11 bases lay between the germline ends. CDR1 and CDR2 (germline): LNHNV, YYDKDF (reference sequence). This CDR3 has 15 amino acids. CDR3 in amino acids: CATSRGPSFQETQYF. CDR3 DNA sequence: TGTGCCACCAGCAGAGGGCCCTCGTTTCAAGAGACCCAGTACTTC.

This rearrangement joins TRBV6-1 to TRBJ1-2; TRBD1 aligns across 8 bases. The CDR3 is 17 residues long. The V segment lost 4 bases and the J segment 2 bases; nucleotides outside the gene matches: 12. CDR1 and CDR2 (germline): MNHNS, SASEGT. Written as DNA, the CDR3 is TGTGCCAGCAGTGCCTACACGGCCGGGACAGGCAACTATGGCTACACCTTC. Translating it yields CASSAYTAGTGNYGYTF.

The chain combines TRBV5-4 with TRBJ2-2, with 14 bases fitting TRBD2. Germline loops: CDR1 SGHNT, CDR2 YYREEE (reference sequence). V dropped 7 bases and J dropped 6; count of bases not matched to a gene: 8. This CDR3 has 16 residues. The CDR3 spells CASGHGLAGGSGELFF. The CDR3 DNA reads TGTGCCAGCGGTCACGGACTAGCGGGGGGCTCCGGGGAGCTGTTTTTT.

The CDR3 bases are TGTGCCAGCAGCGATACAGGAGGGGGTAGCTCCTACAATGAGCAGTTCTTC. This codes for CASSDTGGGSSYNEQFF. V gene TRBV28 combines with J gene TRBJ2-1, with D possibly being TRBD1 or TRBD2 (6 bases each). This CDR3 has 17 residues. The V and J ends lost 6 bases and 0 bases respectively, with 18 bases between them. Germline V gene sequence: CDR1 MDHEN, CDR2 SYDVKM.

J is TRBJ1-3 and V is TRBV10-2; D might be TRBD1 (5 bases). V lost 6 bases and J 4 bases, leaving 16 bases between the germline ends. The CDR3 covers 15 residues. Germline V gene lookup returns CDR1 WSHSY and CDR2 SAAADI. The CDR3 is CASRLSGAQGNTIYF. The DNA for the CDR3 is TGCGCCAGCAGACTCAGCGGGGCCCAAGGAAACACCATATATTTT.

This chain connects TRBV27 to TRBJ2-7; a possible D gene is TRBD1 (5 bases). This CDR3 comprises 13 residues. CDR1 and CDR2 from the germline V gene are MNHEY and SMNVEV (reference sequence). V shed 6 bases and J shed 4 bases, with 13 bases lying between them. Here the CDR3 reads CASRGLTVYEQYF. DNA of the CDR3: TGTGCCAGCAGGGGGCTGACGGTTTACGAGCAGTACTTC.

The chain carries TRBV2 and TRBJ1-4, with 10 bases lining up with TRBD1. The CDR3 length is 14 residues. Germline V gene lookup returns CDR1 SNHLY and CDR2 FYNNEI. The ends lost 6 bases at V and 8 bases at J; junction bases unmatched: 6. As DNA, the CDR3 is TGTGCCAGCAGGCCCGGGACAGGGGTCGAAAAACTGTTTTTT. This encodes CASRPGTGVEKLFF.

The chain carries TRBV5-4 and TRBJ1-1, with 9 bases lining up with TRBD1. Per the germline V gene, CDR1 is SGHNT and CDR2 is YYREEE (reference sequence). Trimming removed 0 bases from V and 1 base from J; junction bases left unmatched: 4. The CDR3 covers 16 residues. The CDR3 region has the DNA TGTGCCAGCAGCTTGGGACAGGGGGTAACGAACACTGAAGCTTTCTTT. Protein sequence: CASSLGQGVTNTEAFF.

The chain has TRBV7-9 and TRBJ1-2; a possible D gene is TRBD1 (5 bases). The CDR3 sequence is 15 residues long. V lost 3 bases, J lost 0 bases, and 11 bases lay in between. The germline V gene has CDR1 SEHNR and CDR2 FQNEAQ (reference sequence). The CDR3 loop is CASSFGGSSNYGYTF. The CDR3 region has the DNA TGTGCCAGCAGCTTTGGGGGGTCCTCTAACTATGGCTACACCTTC.

This chain connects TRBV29-1 to TRBJ2-3; 10 bases fit TRBD1. The J segment lost 4 bases and the V segment lost 5 bases, leaving 6 bases of the junction unmatched. The germline CDR1 and CDR2 sequences are SQVTM and ANQGSEA. The CDR3 has 14 residues. The CDR3 here is CSVKTGGGADTQYF. As DNA, the CDR3 is TGCAGCGTTAAGACAGGGGGCGGCGCAGATACGCAGTATTTT.

This chain joins TRBV19 and TRBJ2-3; D is perhaps TRBD1 (6 bases). The CDR3 contains 16 residues. V lost 6 bases to trimming and J lost 2 bases, with 18 bases between them. CDR1 is LNHDA and CDR2 is SQIVND in the germline V gene (reference sequence). CDR3 in amino acids: CASRAADSKATDTQYF. The CDR3 DNA reads TGTGCCAGTAGGGCGGCGGACAGTAAAGCCACAGATACGCAGTATTTT.

The gene calls are TRBV7-3 and TRBJ2-7; D is unresolved. CDR1 is SGHTA, CDR2 FQGTGA, per germline. V lost 7 bases and J 0 bases, leaving 16 bases between the germline ends. The CDR3 extends over 15 amino acids. CDR3 bases: TGTGCCAGCATCCCGATTCGCAGGAGCTCCTACGAGCAGTACTTC. Translation: CASIPIRRSSYEQYF.

This clone was picked up a small number of times. The chain has TRBV19 and TRBJ1-5, with D possibly matching TRBD1 (5 bases). CDR1 LNHDA and CDR2 SQIVND come from the germline V gene (reference sequence). The CDR3 loop spans 16 amino acids. Trimming shortened V by 4 bases and J by 5 bases, and 18 bases separated the two germline ends. CDR3 nucleotides: TGTGCCAGTAGTAAACGGAATCCCCAGGGCGATCAGCCCCAGCATTTT. It codes for CASSKRNPQGDQPQHF.

This sequence joins TRBV2 and TRBJ2-2; 8 nucleotides line up with TRBD1. There are 16 residues in the CDR3. V lost 6 bases and J lost 2; bases outside the gene matches: 8. The germline V gene encodes CDR1 SNHLY and CDR2 FYNNEI. CDR3 bases: TGTGCCAGCAGCGACACCAGGGGGCGAAACACCGGGGAGCTGTTTTTT. Translated, it gives CASSDTRGRNTGELFF.

The V call is TRBV5-1, the J call TRBJ2-1; D might be TRBD1 (5 bases). The CDR3 contains 15 residues. Trimming removed 2 bases at V and 4 bases at J, with 13 bases between. CDR1 and CDR2 (germline): SGHRS, YFSETQ. For the CDR3, the DNA is TGCGCCAGCAGCTTTAGGGGCGAAACTTACAATGAGCAGTTCTTC. Protein: CASSFRGETYNEQFF. The complete variable domain, with remaining parts taken from reference TRBV5-1 and TRBJ2-1, reads KAGVTQTPRYLIKTRGQQVTLSCSPISGHRSVSWYQQTPGQGLQFLFEYFSETQRNKGNFPGRFSGRQFSNSRSEMNVSTLELGDSALYLCASSFRGETYNEQFFGPGTRLTVL.

This chain links TRBV6-6 with TRBJ1-4, with TRBD1 matching over 8 bases. The V and J ends lost 5 bases and 7 bases, in that order; junction bases with no gene match: 6. CDR1 is MNHNY and CDR2 is SVGAGI in the germline V gene (reference sequence). CDR3 length equals 14 residues. DNA of the CDR3: TGTGCCAGCAGTGCTGACAGGGGACCTGAAAAACTGTTTTTT. Translating gives CASSADRGPEKLFF.

The rearrangement links TRBV4-1 to TRBJ1-2; possible D gene TRBD1, 5 bases. The CDR3 is 16 residues long. Trimming stripped 1 base from V and 1 base from J, with 13 bases between. Germline-derived CDR1 and CDR2 are MGHRA and YSYEKL. The CDR3 protein is CASSQAWGQNNYGYTF. CDR3 in DNA: TGCGCCAGCAGCCAAGCATGGGGCCAAAATAACTATGGCTACACCTTC.

The chain links TRBV19 to TRBJ1-2; 11 bases are shared with TRBD1. This CDR3 is built from 15 residues. Unmatched junction bases numbered 8, after V lost 4 bases and J lost 7 bases. From germline, CDR1 is LNHDA and CDR2 SQIVND (reference sequence). DNA for the CDR3: TGTGCCAGTAGTAATCGGACAGGGGGCATCTCTGGCTACACCTTC. Protein product: CASSNRTGGISGYTF.

The chain carries TRBV18 and TRBJ2-7; D tentatively reads TRBD1 or TRBD2 (5 bases each). CDR1 and CDR2 (germline): KGHSH, LQKENI. The V gene lost 5 bases and the J gene lost 7 bases, with 15 bases spanning the gap. The CDR3 consists of 13 residues. The CDR3 sequence: CASSSRGSEEQYF. Here the CDR3 DNA reads TGTGCCAGCTCATCCCGGGGCTCCGAGGAGCAGTACTTC.

V and J are TRBV12-5 and TRBJ2-7; 10 nucleotides align to TRBD1. This CDR3 is built from 15 residues. Germline CDR1 and CDR2: LGHNT and FRNRAP. Trimming at V came to 6 bases and at J to 2 bases, leaving 7 bases not matched to a gene. The CDR3 region is CASGGDRGRTYEQYF. Written as DNA, the CDR3 is TGTGCTAGTGGGGGGGACAGGGGTCGGACCTACGAGCAGTACTTC.

The chain recombines TRBV9 with TRBJ2-1; possible D gene TRBD1, 6 bases. The CDR3 length is 16 residues. Trimming left V 0 bases short and J 6 bases short, with 16 bases between. Germline assignment: CDR1 SGDLS and CDR2 YYNGEE. The CDR3 region is CASSVAGDTYGNEQFF. CDR3 DNA: TGTGCCAGCAGCGTAGCAGGGGACACCTATGGCAATGAGCAGTTCTTC.